This paragraph reports one T cell receptor beta chain. Study processing details: Nucleated cell counts were estimated from reference gene primer amplification. Only in-frame clones appear in the TCRdb table, and some are missing; sequencing was by immunoSEQ multiplex PCR. That table furnishes V, J and clone size, whereas the DNA furnished D and trimming. Of fewer than 200,000 clones in the sample, roughly 80% are singletons; the top ten hold about 4%. This sample is drawn from a study of blood T cell repertoires in COVID-19. For the study at large: Spain, Italy and the United States supplied samples that represented acute and convalescent COVID-19. The cDNA or gDNA used as material had been derived from T cells, B-cell-depleted T cells, or PBMCs.

This sequence originates from a woman aged 80 or older with acute or convalescent COVID-19. Source material: peripheral blood.

In nucleotides, the CDR3 is TGCGCCAGCAGCCAAGAGGGCAGGGGCGGAAATTCACCCCTCCACTTT. It specifies CASSQEGRGGNSPLHF. This chain joins TRBV4-3 and TRBJ1-6; tentatively, D is TRBD1 (6 bases). V lost 0 bases, J lost 7 bases, and 13 bases lay in between. The length of the CDR3 is 16 residues. In germline, CDR1 is LGHNA, CDR2 YSLEER.